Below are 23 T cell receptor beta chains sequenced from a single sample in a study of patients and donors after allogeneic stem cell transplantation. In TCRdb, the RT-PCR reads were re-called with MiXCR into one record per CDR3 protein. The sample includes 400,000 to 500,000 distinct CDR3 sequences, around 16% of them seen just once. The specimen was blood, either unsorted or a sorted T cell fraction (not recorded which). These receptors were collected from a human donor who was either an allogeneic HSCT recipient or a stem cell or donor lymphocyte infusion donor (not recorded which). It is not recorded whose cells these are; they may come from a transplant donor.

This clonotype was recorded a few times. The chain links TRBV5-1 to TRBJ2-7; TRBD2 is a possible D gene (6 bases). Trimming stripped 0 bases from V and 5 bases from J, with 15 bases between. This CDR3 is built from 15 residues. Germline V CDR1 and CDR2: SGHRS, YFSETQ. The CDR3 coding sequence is TGCGCCAGCAGCTTGGAAAGGAGGGGTATGGACGAGCAGTACTTC. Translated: CASSLERRGMDEQYF.

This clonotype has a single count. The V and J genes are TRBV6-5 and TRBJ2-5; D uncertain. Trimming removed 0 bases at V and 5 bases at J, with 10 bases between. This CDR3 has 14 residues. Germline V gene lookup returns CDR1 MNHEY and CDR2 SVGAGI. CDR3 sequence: CASSYSTGVETQYF. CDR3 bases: TGTGCCAGCAGTTACTCGACTGGGGTGGAGACCCAGTACTTC.

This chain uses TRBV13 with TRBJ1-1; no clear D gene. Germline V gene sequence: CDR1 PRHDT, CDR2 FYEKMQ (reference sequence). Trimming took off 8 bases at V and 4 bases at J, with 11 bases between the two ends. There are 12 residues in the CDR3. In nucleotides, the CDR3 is TGTGCCAGCTCGGAGAAAACCACTGAAGCTTTCTTT. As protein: CASSEKTTEAFF. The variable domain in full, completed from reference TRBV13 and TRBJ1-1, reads AAGVIQSPRHLIKEKRETATLKCYPIPRHDTVYWYQQGPGQDPQFLISFYEKMQSDKGSIPDRFSAQQFSDYHSELNMSSLELGDSALYFCASSEKTTEAFFGQGTRLTVV.

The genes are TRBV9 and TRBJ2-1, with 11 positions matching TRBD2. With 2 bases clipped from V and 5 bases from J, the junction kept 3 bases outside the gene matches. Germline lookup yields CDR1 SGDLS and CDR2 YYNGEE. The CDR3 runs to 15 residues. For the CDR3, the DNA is TGTGCCAGCAGCGTCTGGGGACTAGCGGACAATGAGCAGTTCTTC. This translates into CASSVWGLADNEQFF.

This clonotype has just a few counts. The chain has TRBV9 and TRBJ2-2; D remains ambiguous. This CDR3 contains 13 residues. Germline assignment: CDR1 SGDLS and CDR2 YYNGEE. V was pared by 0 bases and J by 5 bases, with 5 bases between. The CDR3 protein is CASSVVQTGELFF. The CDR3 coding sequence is TGTGCCAGCAGCGTAGTACAGACCGGGGAGCTGTTTTTT.

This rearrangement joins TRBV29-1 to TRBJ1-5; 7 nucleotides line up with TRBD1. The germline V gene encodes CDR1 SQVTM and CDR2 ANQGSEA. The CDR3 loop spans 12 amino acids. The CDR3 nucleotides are TGCCTTGACAGGGCCAGCAATCAGCCCCAGCATTTT. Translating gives CLDRASNQPQHF.

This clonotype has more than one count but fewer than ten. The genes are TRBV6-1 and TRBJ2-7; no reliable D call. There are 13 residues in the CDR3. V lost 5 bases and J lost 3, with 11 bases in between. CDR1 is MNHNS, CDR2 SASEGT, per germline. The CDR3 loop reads CASSSRRDYEQYF. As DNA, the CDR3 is TGTGCCAGCAGTAGTAGAAGGGACTACGAGCAGTACTTC.

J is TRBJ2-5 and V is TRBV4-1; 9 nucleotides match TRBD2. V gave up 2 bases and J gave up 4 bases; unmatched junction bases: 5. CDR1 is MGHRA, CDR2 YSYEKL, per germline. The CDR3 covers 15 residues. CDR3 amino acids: CASSQFSGSLETQYF. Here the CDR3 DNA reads TGCGCCAGCAGCCAATTTAGCGGGAGTTTAGAGACCCAGTACTTC.

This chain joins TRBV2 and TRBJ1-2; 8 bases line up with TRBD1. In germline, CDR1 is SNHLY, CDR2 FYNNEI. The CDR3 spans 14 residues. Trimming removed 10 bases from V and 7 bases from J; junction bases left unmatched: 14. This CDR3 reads CATPPRTGLVGYTF. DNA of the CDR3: TGTGCCACCCCCCCCCGGACAGGGTTAGTTGGCTACACCTTC.

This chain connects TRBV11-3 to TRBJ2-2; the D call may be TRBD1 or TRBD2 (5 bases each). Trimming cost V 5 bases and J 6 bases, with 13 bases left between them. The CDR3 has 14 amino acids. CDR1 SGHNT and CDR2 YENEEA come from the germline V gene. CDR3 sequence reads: CASSLGPKSGELFF. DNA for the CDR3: TGTGCCAGCAGCCTGGGACCAAAATCCGGGGAGCTGTTTTTT.

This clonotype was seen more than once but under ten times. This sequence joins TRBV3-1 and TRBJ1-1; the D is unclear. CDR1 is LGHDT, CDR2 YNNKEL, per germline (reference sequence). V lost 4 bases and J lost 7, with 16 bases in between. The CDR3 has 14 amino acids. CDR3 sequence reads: CASSRLWNAHEAFF. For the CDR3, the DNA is TGTGCCAGCAGCCGTTTGTGGAACGCCCATGAAGCTTTCTTT.

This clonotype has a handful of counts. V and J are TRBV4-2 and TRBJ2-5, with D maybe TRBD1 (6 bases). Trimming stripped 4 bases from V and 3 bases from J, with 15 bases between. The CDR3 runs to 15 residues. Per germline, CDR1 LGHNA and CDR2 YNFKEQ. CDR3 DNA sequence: TGTGCCAGCAGCCCCCCCGGTTCAGGGGAAGAGACCCAGTACTTC. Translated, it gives CASSPPGSGEETQYF.

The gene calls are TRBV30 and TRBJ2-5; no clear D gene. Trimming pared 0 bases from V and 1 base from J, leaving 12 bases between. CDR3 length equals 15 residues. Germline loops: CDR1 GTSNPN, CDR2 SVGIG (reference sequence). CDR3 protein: CAWSVRSGPQETQYF. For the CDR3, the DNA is TGTGCCTGGAGTGTACGGTCAGGACCCCAAGAGACCCAGTACTTC.

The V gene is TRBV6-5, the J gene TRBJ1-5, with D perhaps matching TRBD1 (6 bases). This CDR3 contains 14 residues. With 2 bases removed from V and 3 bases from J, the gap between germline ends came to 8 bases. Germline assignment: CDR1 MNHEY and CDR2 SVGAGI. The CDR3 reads CASSYDRNNQPQHF. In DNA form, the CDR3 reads TGTGCCAGCAGTTACGACAGGAACAATCAGCCCCAGCATTTT.

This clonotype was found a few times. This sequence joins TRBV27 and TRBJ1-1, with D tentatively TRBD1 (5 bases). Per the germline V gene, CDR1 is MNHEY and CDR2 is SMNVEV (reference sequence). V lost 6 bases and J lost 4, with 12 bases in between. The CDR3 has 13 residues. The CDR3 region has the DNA TGTGCCAGCAGCCTCAGGGAGGCCACTGAAGCTTTCTTT. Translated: CASSLREATEAFF.

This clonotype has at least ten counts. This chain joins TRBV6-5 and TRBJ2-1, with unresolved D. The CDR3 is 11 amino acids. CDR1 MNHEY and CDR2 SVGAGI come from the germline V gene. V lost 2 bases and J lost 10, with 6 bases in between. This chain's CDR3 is CASSYRREQFF. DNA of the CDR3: TGTGCCAGCAGTTACCGTAGGGAGCAGTTCTTC.

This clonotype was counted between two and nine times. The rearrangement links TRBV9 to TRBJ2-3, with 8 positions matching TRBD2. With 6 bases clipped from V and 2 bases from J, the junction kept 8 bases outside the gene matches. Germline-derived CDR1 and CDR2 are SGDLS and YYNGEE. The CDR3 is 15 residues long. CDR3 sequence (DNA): TGTGCCAGCACAATGGCGGGAGGTTCCACAGATACGCAGTATTTT. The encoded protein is CASTMAGGSTDTQYF. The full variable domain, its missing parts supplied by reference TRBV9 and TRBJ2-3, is DSGVTQTPKHLITATGQRVTLRCSPRSGDLSVYWYQQSLDQGLQFLIQYYNGEERAKGNILERFSAQQFPDLHSELNLSSLELGDSALYFCASTMAGGSTDTQYFGPGTRLTVL.

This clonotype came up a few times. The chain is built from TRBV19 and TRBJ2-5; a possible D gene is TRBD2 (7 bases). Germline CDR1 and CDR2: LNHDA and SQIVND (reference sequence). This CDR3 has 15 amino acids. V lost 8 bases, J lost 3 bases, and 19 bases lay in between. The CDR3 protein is CASENHGGPEETQYF. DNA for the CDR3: TGTGCCAGTGAAAATCACGGGGGGCCCGAAGAGACCCAGTACTTC. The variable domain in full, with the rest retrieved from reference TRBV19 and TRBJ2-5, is DGGITQSPKYLFRKEGQNVTLSCEQNLNHDAMYWYRQDPGQGLRLIYYSQIVNDFQKGDIAEGYSVSREKKESFPLTVTSAQKNPTAFYLCASENHGGPEETQYFGPGTRLLVL.

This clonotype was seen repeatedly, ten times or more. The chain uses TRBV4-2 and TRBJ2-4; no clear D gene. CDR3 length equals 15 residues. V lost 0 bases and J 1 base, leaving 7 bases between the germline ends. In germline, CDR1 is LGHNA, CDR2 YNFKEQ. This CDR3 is CASSQDEAAKNIQYF. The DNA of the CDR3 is TGTGCCAGCAGCCAAGATGAGGCGGCCAAAAACATTCAGTACTTC.

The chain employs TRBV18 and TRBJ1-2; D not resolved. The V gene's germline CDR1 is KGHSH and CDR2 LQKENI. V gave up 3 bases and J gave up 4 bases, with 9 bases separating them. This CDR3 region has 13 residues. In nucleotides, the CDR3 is TGTGCCAGCTCACCGCGGGATTTCTATGGCTACACCTTC. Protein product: CASSPRDFYGYTF.

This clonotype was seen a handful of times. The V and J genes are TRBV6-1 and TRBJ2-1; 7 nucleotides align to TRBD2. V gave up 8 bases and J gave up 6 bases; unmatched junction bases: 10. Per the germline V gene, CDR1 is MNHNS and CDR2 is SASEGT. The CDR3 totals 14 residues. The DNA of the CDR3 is TGTGCCAGCCGCCCAAGGATAGCGGGCAATGAGCAGTTCTTC. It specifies CASRPRIAGNEQFF.

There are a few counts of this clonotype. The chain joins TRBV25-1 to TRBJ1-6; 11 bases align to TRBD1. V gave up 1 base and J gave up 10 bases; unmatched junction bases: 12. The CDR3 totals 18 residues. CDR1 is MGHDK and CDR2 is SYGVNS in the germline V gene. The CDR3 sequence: CASSEWATGTGGNSPLHF. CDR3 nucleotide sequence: TGTGCCAGCAGTGAATGGGCAACCGGGACAGGGGGAAACTCACCCCTCCACTTT. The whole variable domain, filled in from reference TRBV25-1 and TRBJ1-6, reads EADIYQTPRYLVIGTGKKITLECSQTMGHDKMYWYQQDPGMELHLIHYSYGVNSTEKGDLSSESTVSRIRTEHFPLTLESARPSHTSQYLCASSEWATGTGGNSPLHFGNGTRLTVT.

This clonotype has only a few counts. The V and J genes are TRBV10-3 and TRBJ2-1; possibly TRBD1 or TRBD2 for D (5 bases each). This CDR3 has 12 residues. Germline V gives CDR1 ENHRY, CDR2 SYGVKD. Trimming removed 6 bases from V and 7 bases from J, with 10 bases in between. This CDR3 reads CAIRGTGNEQFF. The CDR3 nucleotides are TGTGCCATCAGAGGGACGGGGAATGAGCAGTTCTTC.